The present T cell receptor (beta chain) was sequenced within a study of control samples from healthy donors and cancer patients. Repertoires were generated with immunoSEQ multiplex PCR, while TCRdb's copy carries only in-frame clones and drops some. This table has about 73,000 clones, roughly 90% appearing once. The germline V gene encodes CDR1 SGHNT and CDR2 YYREEE (reference sequence). Trimming pared 3 bases from V and 0 bases from J, leaving 9 bases between. CDR3 size: 15 residues. The gene calls are TRBV5-4 and TRBJ2-2; D possibly corresponds to TRBD2 (6 bases). The sample comprised PBMCs. This clonotype was sampled from a man in his sixties with lung cancer. CDR3 region: CASSSSGPNTGELFF. The CDR3 bases are TGTGCCAGCAGCTCCAGCGGGCCGAACACCGGGGAGCTGTTTTTT.